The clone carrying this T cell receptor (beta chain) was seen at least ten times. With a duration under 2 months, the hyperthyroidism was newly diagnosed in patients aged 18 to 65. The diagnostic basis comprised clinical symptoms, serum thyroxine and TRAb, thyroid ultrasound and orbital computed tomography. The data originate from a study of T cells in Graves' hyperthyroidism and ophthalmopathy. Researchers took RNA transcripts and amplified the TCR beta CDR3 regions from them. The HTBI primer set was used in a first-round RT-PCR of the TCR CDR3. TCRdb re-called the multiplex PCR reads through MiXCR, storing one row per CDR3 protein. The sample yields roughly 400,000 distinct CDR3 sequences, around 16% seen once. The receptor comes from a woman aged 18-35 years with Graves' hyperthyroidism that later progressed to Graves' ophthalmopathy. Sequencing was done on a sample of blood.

CDR3 coding DNA: TGTGCCAGCAGTTCCCTACAGGGGTCAGATACGCAGTATTTT. It is translated as CASSSLQGSDTQYF. V is TRBV27 and J is TRBJ2-3, with 7 nucleotides matching TRBD1. The CDR3 runs 14 residues. From germline, CDR1 is MNHEY and CDR2 SMNVEV (reference sequence). Trimming took 4 bases from V and 4 from J; bases not matched to a gene: 5.